This TCR beta chain originates from a study of T-cell reconstitution after alpha-beta-depleted transplantation in children. Many counts were recorded for this clonotype. Its antigen is currently unknown. Overall study results and limits: Expanded graft clones, several hundred of them, were reportedly the source of alpha-beta T cells about two months after transplant. Newly produced T cells mostly provided counts and TCRbeta diversity after one year, as hyperexpanded clones declined. Day-60 TCRbeta diversity that was high in some patients was derived from surviving recipient T cells and thymic progenitors.

Germline V gene sequence: CDR1 SQVTM, CDR2 ANQGSEA. Trimming took 7 bases from V and 2 from J, leaving 13 bases between them. This CDR3 spans 13 amino acids. It was with unique molecular identifiers that the TCRbeta library was prepared. Using its own MiXCR run on the PCR reads, TCRdb lists one record per CDR3 protein. This sample has a few hundred thousand distinct CDR3 sequences, with 10% found just once. This chain connects TRBV29-1 to TRBJ2-3; weak D call: TRBD1 (5 bases). The specimen comprised PBMCs, sampled before TCRalphabeta/CD19-depleted stem cell transplant. The origin of this receptor is a boy younger than two with acute myeloid leukemia, due to receive a stem cell transplant. CDR3 amino acids: CSALTVLTDTQYF. DNA of the CDR3: TGCAGCGCCTTGACAGTCCTCACAGATACGCAGTATTTT.